This entry lists 4 T cell receptor beta chains sequenced from one sample in a study of molecular identifiers for immune sequencing clone quantification. TCRdb fed the PCR reads into MiXCR, producing one record per CDR3 protein. Of around 40,000 distinct CDR3 sequences in the sample, approximately 21% were seen once. The sample consisted of naive CD8+ T cells from blood, with Jurkat cell RNA spiked in. Subset here: FACS-sorted CD8+CD4-CCR7+CD45RA+ naive T cells. Receptor source: a human donor in good health. Some libraries in this study had Jurkat cell RNA spiked in.

The sample holds many counts of this clonotype. The V call is TRBV12-3 or TRBV12-4, the J call TRBJ2-1; 9 positions agree with TRBD1. The V gene end was trimmed by 6 bases and the J gene end by 2 bases; junction bases not matched to a gene: 8. The CDR3 length is 16 residues. The CDR3 region is CASRPGTGLTYNEQFF. The CDR3, as DNA: TGTGCCAGCAGGCCTGGGACAGGGTTAACCTACAATGAGCAGTTCTTC.

This clonotype was recorded many times. The chain combines TRBV5-8 with TRBJ2-3; the match to TRBD1 covers 7 bases. Germline assignment: CDR1 SGHTS and CDR2 YDEGEE. CDR3 length: 15 residues. V lost 5 bases, J lost 4 bases, and 10 bases stayed unmatched. This CDR3 reads CASSYRDRPSDTQYF. In nucleotides, the CDR3 is TGTGCCAGCAGTTACCGGGACAGACCTTCAGATACGCAGTATTTT.

Ten or more counts support this clonotype. The chain links TRBV4-3 to TRBJ1-3; 9 bases align to TRBD1. CDR3 length: 15 residues. J gave up 2 bases and V 4 bases, and 3 bases lay outside the gene matches. CDR1 and CDR2 from the germline V gene are LGHNA and YSLEER. This CDR3 reads CASSPGQGPGNTIYF. The CDR3 DNA sequence: TGCGCCAGCAGCCCGGGACAGGGACCTGGAAACACCATATATTTT.

The chain uses TRBV24-1 and TRBJ2-3; TRBD2 is a possible D gene (6 bases). Trimming stripped 5 bases from V and 4 bases from J, with 12 bases between. Per the germline V gene, CDR1 is KGHDR and CDR2 is SFDVKD. The CDR3 consists of 14 residues. Here the CDR3 DNA reads TGTGCCACCAGTGGTGGACTAAACGCAGATACGCAGTATTTT. It yields the protein CATSGGLNADTQYF.